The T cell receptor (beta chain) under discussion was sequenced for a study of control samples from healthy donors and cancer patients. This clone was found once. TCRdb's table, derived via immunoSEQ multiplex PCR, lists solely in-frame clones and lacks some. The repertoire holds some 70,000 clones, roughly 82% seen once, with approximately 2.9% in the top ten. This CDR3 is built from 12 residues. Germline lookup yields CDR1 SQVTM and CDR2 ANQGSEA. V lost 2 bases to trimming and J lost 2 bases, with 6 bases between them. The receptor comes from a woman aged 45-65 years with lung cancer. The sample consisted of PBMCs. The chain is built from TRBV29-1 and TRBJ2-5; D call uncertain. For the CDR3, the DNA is TGCAGCGTTGAAAGGCAGCAAGAGACCCAGTACTTC. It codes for CSVERQQETQYF.